Below, 11 T cell receptor beta chains from the same sample are listed, as sequenced in a study of cytomegalovirus exposure and HLA in healthy donors. Libraries were prepared by immunoSEQ multiplex PCR; TCRdb keeps only in-frame clonotypes and omits some of them. The table records 200,000 to 250,000 clones, roughly 88% of them present only once. The source material was PBMCs. These receptors were obtained from a woman under 40 in good health and CMV-seropositive.

The chain carries TRBV10-3 and TRBJ1-1; tentative D call: TRBD1 (6 bases). V was trimmed by 10 bases and J by 1 base, leaving 16 bases between them. In germline, CDR1 is ENHRY, CDR2 SYGVKD. The CDR3 spans 14 residues. CDR3 coding DNA: TGTGCCACCAGCCTCCGGGACACGAACACTGAAGCTTTCTTT. Protein product: CATSLRDTNTEAFF.

The rearrangement links TRBV7-2 to TRBJ1-2; D unclear. This CDR3 is 16 amino acids long. Germline values: CDR1 SGHTA, CDR2 FQGNSA. Trimming left V 3 bases short and J 8 bases short, with 22 bases between. The CDR3 DNA sequence: TGTGCCAGCAGCTTGAACCGCTTGACCACACGATACGGCTACACCTTC. This gives the protein CASSLNRLTTRYGYTF.

This chain joins TRBV11-3 and TRBJ2-7; D is unresolved. Deletions cut 5 bases from V and 0 bases from J, with 17 bases between. This CDR3 spans 16 amino acids. CDR1 and CDR2 from the germline V gene are SGHNT and YENEEA. CDR3 amino acids: CASSPPSWTVSYEQYF. The CDR3 DNA is TGTGCCAGCAGCCCTCCGTCGTGGACGGTCTCCTACGAGCAGTACTTC.

The rearrangement uses TRBV20-1 and TRBJ2-5; D is uncertain. The V and J ends lost 7 bases and 1 base respectively, with 7 bases between them. The CDR3 consists of 11 residues. Per the germline V gene, CDR1 is DFQATT and CDR2 is SNEGSKA (reference sequence). The CDR3 nucleotides read TGCAGTGGTAGGGCCCAAGAGACCCAGTACTTC. The encoded protein is CSGRAQETQYF.

This chain links TRBV5-1 with TRBJ2-1; 7 nucleotides match TRBD2. CDR1 and CDR2 from the germline V gene are SGHRS and YFSETQ. Losses at the gene ends were 2 bases for V and 9 bases for J; bases not matched to a gene: 11. CDR3 size: 15 residues. The CDR3: CASSLGLGGVGEQFF. Here the CDR3 DNA reads TGCGCCAGCAGCTTAGGACTAGGCGGGGTTGGTGAGCAGTTCTTC.

The chain uses TRBV5-1 and TRBJ1-1; 9 positions match TRBD1. Germline CDR1 and CDR2: SGHRS and YFSETQ. The CDR3 length is 14 residues. With V trimmed by 2 bases and J by 4 bases, 3 bases remained unmatched. The CDR3 is CASSLQGARTEAFF. CDR3 DNA sequence: TGCGCCAGCAGCTTACAGGGGGCTCGCACTGAAGCTTTCTTT.

This chain uses TRBV6-5 with TRBJ2-7; D unclear. Germline assignment: CDR1 MNHEY and CDR2 SVGAGI. CDR3 length: 14 residues. V lost 0 bases and J 6 bases, leaving 12 bases between the germline ends. CDR3 DNA: TGTGCCAGCAGTTACTCGAGAAGGGATGGCGAGCAGTACTTC. Encoded protein: CASSYSRRDGEQYF.

The J gene is TRBJ2-5, the V gene TRBV4-2, with 10 bases fitting TRBD2. The V gene's germline CDR1 is LGHNA and CDR2 YNFKEQ. V gave up 6 bases and J gave up 5 bases; unmatched junction bases: 9. The CDR3 extends over 15 amino acids. CDR3: CASRSLAGDGETQYF. The CDR3 nucleotides read TGTGCCAGCAGGAGCCTAGCGGGGGACGGGGAGACCCAGTACTTC.

The chain carries TRBV5-1 and TRBJ2-7, with D maybe TRBD1 (5 bases). V lost 5 bases, J lost 0 bases, and 12 bases lay in between. This CDR3 comprises 14 residues. Germline V gene data show CDR1 as SGHRS and CDR2 as YFSETQ. CDR3 region: CASSPGFNSYEQYF. As DNA, the CDR3 is TGCGCCAGCAGTCCAGGGTTTAACTCCTACGAGCAGTACTTC.

The chain has TRBV14 and TRBJ2-1; 7 nucleotides match TRBD1. Germline V CDR1 and CDR2: SGHDN, FVKESK. This CDR3 is 15 amino acids long. With V trimmed by 5 bases and J by 1 base, 5 bases remained unmatched. CDR3 coding DNA: TGTGCCAGCAGCACACGACAGGGATCCTACAATGAGCAGTTCTTC. Its translation: CASSTRQGSYNEQFF.

This clone was found many times. This rearrangement joins TRBV5-1 to TRBJ2-2; perhaps TRBD2 as D (5 bases). The germline V gene has CDR1 SGHRS and CDR2 YFSETQ. V was pared by 1 base and J by 2 bases, with 12 bases between. CDR3 size: 16 residues. CDR3 DNA sequence: TGCGCCAGCAGCTTGTCGGGCGGAGGAAACACCGGGGAGCTGTTTTTT. The encoded protein is CASSLSGGGNTGELFF. Drawing the rest from reference TRBV5-1 and TRBJ2-2, the complete variable domain is KAGVTQTPRYLIKTRGQQVTLSCSPISGHRSVSWYQQTPGQGLQFLFEYFSETQRNKGNFPGRFSGRQFSNSRSEMNVSTLELGDSALYLCASSLSGGGNTGELFFGEGSRLTVL.